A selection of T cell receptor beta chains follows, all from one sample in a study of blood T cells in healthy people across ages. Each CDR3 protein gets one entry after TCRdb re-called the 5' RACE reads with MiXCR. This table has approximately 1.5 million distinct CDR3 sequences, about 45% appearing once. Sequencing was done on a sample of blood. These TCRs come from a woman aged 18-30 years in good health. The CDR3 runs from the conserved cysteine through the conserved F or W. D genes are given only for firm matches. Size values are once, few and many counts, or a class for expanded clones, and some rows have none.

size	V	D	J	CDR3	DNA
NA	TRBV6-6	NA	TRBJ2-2	CASSLSGLLSNTGELFF	TGTGCCAGCAGTCTCTCCGGTTTACTCTCGAACACCGGGGAGCTGTTTTTT
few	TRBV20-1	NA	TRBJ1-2	CSAREFRPTPAGYTF	TGCAGTGCTAGAGAATTTCGGCCGACCCCCGCGGGCTACACCTTC
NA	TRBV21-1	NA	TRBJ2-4	CASSKAKRVRAKNIQYF	TGTGCCAGCAGCAAAGCAAAGCGGGTCAGGGCCAAAAACATTCAGTACTTC
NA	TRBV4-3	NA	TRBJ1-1	CASTPSEGLNTEAFF	TGCGCCAGCACCCCATCGGAGGGGTTGAACACTGAAGCTTTCTTT
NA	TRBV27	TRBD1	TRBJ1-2	CASSPGPDRFYGYTF	TGTGCCAGCAGTCCGGGGCCGGACAGGTTCTATGGCTACACCTTC
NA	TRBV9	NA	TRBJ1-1	CASSPNRVGTEAFF	TGTGCCAGCAGCCCGAACAGGGTAGGGACTGAAGCTTTCTTT
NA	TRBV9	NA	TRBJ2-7	CASSVTAVSYEQYF	TGTGCCAGCAGCGTAACGGCTGTTTCCTACGAGCAGTACTTC
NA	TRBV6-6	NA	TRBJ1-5	CASSSDGGGGNQPQHF	TGTGCCAGCAGTTCCGACGGGGGCGGTGGCAATCAGCCCCAGCATTTT
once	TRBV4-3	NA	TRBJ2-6	CASRQRHLLSSGANVLTF	TGCGCCAGCCGCCAGAGACACTTATTGAGCTCTGGGGCCAACGTCCTGACTTTC
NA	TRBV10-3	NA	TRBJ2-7	CAISEAYSYEQYF	TGTGCCATCAGTGAAGCCTACTCCTACGAGCAGTACTTC
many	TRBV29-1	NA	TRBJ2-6	CSGVTTGANVLTF	TGCAGCGGAGTGACCACTGGGGCCAACGTCCTGACTTTC
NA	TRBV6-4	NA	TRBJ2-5	CASSELADGTMQETQYF	TGTGCCAGCAGTGAACTAGCAGACGGTACTATGCAAGAGACCCAGTACTTC
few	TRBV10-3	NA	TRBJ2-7	CAISDPEGYEQYF	TGTGCCATCAGTGACCCGGAAGGGTACGAGCAGTACTTC
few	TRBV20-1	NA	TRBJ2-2	CSARASPNTGELFF	TGCAGTGCTAGGGCTAGCCCAAACACCGGGGAGCTGTTTTTT
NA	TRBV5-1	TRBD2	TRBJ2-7	CASNDPGTSGSEQYF	TGCGCCAGCAATGACCCCGGGACTAGTGGTAGCGAGCAGTACTTC
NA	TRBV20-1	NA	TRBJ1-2	CSARDHTGLGCGYTF	TGCAGTGCTAGAGATCACACAGGGTTGGGTTGTGGCTACACCTTC
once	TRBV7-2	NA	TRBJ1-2	CASSYSGGVYSGYTF	TGTGCCAGCAGCTACTCGGGAGGGGTCTATTCTGGCTACACCTTC
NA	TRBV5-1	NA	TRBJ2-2	CASSLDRYPGELFF	TGCGCCAGCAGCCTGGACAGATATCCCGGGGAGCTGTTTTTT
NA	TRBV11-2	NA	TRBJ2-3	CASSPRQGQFTDTQYF	TGTGCCAGCAGCCCTCGGCAGGGGCAATTCACAGATACGCAGTATTTT
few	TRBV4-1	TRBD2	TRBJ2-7	CASSQVGLGLASYEQYF	TGCGCCAGCAGCCAAGTTGGTCTGGGACTAGCTTCTTACGAGCAGTACTTC
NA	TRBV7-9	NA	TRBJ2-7	CASSLVGRRSNEQYF	TGTGCCAGCAGCTTAGTGGGCAGGAGAAGTAACGAGCAGTACTTC
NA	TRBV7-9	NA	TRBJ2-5	CASSLTTQETQYF	TGTGCCAGCAGCTTAACTACCCAAGAGACCCAGTACTTC
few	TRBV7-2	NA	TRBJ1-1	CAVKTSAANTEAFF	TGTGCCGTCAAGACATCTGCGGCCAACACTGAAGCTTTCTTT
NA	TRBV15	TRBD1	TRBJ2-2	CATRKDRGNTGELFF	TGTGCCACCAGAAAAGACAGGGGGAACACCGGGGAGCTGTTTTTT
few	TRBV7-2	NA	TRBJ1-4	CASNPGWGEKLFF	TGTGCCAGCAACCCTGGGTGGGGTGAAAAACTGTTTTTT
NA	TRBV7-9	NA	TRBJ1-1	CVSSRTGQGPEAFF	TGTGTCAGCAGCCGGACGGGCCAGGGACCAGAAGCTTTCTTT
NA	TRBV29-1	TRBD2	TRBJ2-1	CSVETTSGRSFYNEQFF	TGCAGCGTTGAAACGACTAGCGGGAGGAGCTTCTACAATGAGCAGTTCTTC
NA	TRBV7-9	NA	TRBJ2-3	CASSKTTATDTQYF	TGTGCCAGCAGCAAAACGACGGCCACAGATACGCAGTATTTT
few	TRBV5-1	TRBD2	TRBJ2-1	CASSVLALSNEQFF	TGCGCCAGCAGCGTACTAGCGCTTTCCAATGAGCAGTTCTTC
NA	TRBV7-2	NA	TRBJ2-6	CASSLRVGISGANVLTF	TGTGCCAGCAGCTTAAGGGTCGGGATTTCTGGGGCCAACGTCCTGACTTTC
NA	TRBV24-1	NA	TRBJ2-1	CATSDDFDNEQFF	TGTGCCACCAGTGACGATTTCGACAATGAGCAGTTCTTC
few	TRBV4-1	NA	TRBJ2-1	CASSQVHRIYNEQFF	TGCGCCAGCAGCCAAGTACACAGGATTTACAATGAGCAGTTCTTC
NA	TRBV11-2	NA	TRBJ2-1	CASSFALAVGYNEQFF	TGTGCCAGCAGCTTCGCTTTGGCGGTAGGATACAATGAGCAGTTCTTC
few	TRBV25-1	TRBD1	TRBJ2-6	CASSEWGQVSFSGANVLTF	TGTGCCAGCAGTGAATGGGGACAGGTCTCCTTCTCTGGGGCCAACGTCCTGACTTTC
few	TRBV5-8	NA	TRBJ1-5	CASSLVVIRDNQPQHF	TGTGCCAGCAGCTTGGTAGTTATCAGGGACAATCAGCCCCAGCATTTT
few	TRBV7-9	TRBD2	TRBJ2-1	CASSLSISGPNNEQFF	TGTGCCAGCAGCTTGTCCATTAGCGGGCCGAACAATGAGCAGTTCTTC
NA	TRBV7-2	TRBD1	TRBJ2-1	CASSPTTGANEQFF	TGTGCCAGCAGCCCGACAACAGGGGCCAATGAGCAGTTCTTC
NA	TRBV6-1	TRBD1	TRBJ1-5	CASSEGQGARQPQHF	TGTGCCAGCAGTGAAGGGCAGGGGGCGCGACAGCCCCAGCATTTT
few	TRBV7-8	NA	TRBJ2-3	CASSITYSERGDTQYF	TGTGCCAGCAGCATCACCTATAGCGAGAGAGGAGATACGCAGTATTTT
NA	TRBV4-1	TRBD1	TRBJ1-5	CASSQAGTGADNQPQHF	TGCGCCAGCAGCCAAGCGGGGACAGGGGCGGACAATCAGCCCCAGCATTTT
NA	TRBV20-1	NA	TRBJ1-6	CSSRTEETYNSPLHF	TGCAGTTCTAGGACGGAGGAAACTTATAATTCACCCCTCCACTTT